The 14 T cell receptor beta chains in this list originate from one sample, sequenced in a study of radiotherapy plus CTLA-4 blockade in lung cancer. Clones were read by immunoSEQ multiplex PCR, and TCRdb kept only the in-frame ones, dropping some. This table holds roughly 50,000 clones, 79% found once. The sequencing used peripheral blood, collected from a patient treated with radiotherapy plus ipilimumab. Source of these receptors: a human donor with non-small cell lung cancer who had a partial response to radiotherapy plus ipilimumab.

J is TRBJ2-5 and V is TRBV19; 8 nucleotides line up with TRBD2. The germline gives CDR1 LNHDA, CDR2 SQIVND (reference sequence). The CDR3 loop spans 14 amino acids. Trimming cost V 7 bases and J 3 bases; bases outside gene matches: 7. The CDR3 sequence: CASTRTSREETQYF. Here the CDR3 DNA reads TGTGCCAGTACCCGGACTAGCAGGGAAGAGACCCAGTACTTC. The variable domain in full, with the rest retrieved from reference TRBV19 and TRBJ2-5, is DGGITQSPKYLFRKEGQNVTLSCEQNLNHDAMYWYRQDPGQGLRLIYYSQIVNDFQKGDIAEGYSVSREKKESFPLTVTSAQKNPTAFYLCASTRTSREETQYFGPGTRLLVL.

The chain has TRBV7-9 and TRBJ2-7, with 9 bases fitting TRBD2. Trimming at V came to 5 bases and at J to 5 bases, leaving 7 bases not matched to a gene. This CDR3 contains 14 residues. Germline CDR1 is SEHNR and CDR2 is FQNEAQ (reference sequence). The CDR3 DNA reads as TGTGCCAGCAGCCTTGGGACTAGCAGGGACGAGCAGTACTTC. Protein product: CASSLGTSRDEQYF.

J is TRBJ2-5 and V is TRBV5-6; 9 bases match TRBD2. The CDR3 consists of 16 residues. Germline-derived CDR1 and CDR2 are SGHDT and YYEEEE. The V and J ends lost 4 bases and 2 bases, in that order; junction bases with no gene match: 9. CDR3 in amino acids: CASSPLGAGGQETQYF. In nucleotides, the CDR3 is TGTGCCAGCAGCCCCCTCGGGGCGGGGGGGCAAGAGACCCAGTACTTC.

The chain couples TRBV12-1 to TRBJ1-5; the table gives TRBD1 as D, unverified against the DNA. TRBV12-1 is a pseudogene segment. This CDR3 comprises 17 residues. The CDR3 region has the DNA TGTGCCAGCAGCTTAACCGGGACAGCTTATAGCAATCAGCCCCAGCATTTT. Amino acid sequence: CASSLTGTAYSNQPQHF.

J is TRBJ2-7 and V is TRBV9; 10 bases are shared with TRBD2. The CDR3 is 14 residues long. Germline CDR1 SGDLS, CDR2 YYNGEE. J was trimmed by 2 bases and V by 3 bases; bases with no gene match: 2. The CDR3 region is CASSGTSGTYEQYF. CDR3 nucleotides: TGTGCCAGCAGCGGGACTAGCGGAACCTACGAGCAGTACTTC.

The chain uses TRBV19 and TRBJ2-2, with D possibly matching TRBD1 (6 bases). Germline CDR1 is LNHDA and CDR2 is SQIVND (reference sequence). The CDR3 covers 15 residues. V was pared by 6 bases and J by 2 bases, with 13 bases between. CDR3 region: CASRQGHVNTGELFF. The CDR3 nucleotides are TGTGCCAGTAGACAGGGCCATGTAAACACCGGGGAGCTGTTTTTT.

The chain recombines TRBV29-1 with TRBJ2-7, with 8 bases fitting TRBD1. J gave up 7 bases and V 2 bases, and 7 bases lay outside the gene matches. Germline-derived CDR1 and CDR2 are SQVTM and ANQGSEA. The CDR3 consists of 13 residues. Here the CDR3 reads CSVEYQGAREQYF. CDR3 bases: TGCAGCGTTGAATACCAGGGGGCCAGGGAGCAGTACTTC.

CDR3 residues: CATSRGDTLGTEAFF. The CDR3 coding sequence is TGTGCCACCAGCAGAGGGGACACCCTCGGCACTGAAGCTTTCTTT. This chain links TRBV15 with TRBJ1-1; a weak D match, TRBD1 (6 bases). Trimming cost V 1 base and J 4 bases, with 13 bases left between them. In germline, CDR1 is LNHNV, CDR2 YYDKDF (reference sequence). This CDR3 has 15 residues.

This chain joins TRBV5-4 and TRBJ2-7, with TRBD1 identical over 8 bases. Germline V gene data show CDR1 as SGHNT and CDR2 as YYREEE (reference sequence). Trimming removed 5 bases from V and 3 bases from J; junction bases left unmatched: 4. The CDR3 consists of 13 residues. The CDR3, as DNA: TGTGCCAGCAGTAGGGACAGGCTCTACGAGCAGTACTTC. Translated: CASSRDRLYEQYF. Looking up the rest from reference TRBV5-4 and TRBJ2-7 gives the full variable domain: ETGVTQSPTHLIKTRGQQVTLRCSSQSGHNTVSWYQQALGQGPQFIFQYYREEENGRGNFPPRFSGLQFPNYSSELNVNALELDDSALYLCASSRDRLYEQYFGPGTRLTVT.

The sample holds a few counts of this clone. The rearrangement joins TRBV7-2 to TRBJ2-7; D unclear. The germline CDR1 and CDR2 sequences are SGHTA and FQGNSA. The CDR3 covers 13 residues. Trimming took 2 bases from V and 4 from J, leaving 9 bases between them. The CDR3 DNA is TGTGCCAGCAGCTTAACAATTCAATACGAGCAGTACTTC. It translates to CASSLTIQYEQYF.

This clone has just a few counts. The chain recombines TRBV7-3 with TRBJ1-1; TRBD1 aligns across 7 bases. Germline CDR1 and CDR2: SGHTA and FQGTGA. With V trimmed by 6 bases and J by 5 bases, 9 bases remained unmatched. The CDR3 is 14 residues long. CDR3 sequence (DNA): TGTGCCAGCAGACCGGACAGGTTTGGGACTGAAGCTTTCTTT. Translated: CASRPDRFGTEAFF.

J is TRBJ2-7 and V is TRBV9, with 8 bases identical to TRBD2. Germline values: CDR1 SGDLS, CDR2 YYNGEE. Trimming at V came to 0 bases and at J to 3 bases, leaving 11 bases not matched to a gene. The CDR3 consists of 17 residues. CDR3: CASSVDPGGGKLYEQYF. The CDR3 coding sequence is TGTGCCAGCAGCGTAGACCCGGGAGGGGGGAAACTCTACGAGCAGTACTTC. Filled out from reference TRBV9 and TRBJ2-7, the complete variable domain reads DSGVTQTPKHLITATGQRVTLRCSPRSGDLSVYWYQQSLDQGLQFLIQYYNGEERAKGNILERFSAQQFPDLHSELNLSSLELGDSALYFCASSVDPGGGKLYEQYFGPGTRLTVT.

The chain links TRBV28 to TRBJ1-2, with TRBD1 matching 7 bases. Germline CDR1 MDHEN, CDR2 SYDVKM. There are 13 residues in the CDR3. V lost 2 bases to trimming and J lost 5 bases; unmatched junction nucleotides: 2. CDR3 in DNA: TGTGCCAGCAGTTTACCAGGGGGGTATGGCTACACCTTC. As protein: CASSLPGGYGYTF.

CDR3 nucleotides: TGTGCCAGCAGCGTCAGGTTATTAGGCGAGCAGTACTTC. Translation: CASSVRLLGEQYF. The rearrangement uses TRBV9 and TRBJ2-7; D gene uncertain. This CDR3 is built from 13 residues. CDR1 and CDR2 from the germline V gene are SGDLS and YYNGEE. Trimming cost V 2 bases and J 6 bases, with 12 bases left between them.